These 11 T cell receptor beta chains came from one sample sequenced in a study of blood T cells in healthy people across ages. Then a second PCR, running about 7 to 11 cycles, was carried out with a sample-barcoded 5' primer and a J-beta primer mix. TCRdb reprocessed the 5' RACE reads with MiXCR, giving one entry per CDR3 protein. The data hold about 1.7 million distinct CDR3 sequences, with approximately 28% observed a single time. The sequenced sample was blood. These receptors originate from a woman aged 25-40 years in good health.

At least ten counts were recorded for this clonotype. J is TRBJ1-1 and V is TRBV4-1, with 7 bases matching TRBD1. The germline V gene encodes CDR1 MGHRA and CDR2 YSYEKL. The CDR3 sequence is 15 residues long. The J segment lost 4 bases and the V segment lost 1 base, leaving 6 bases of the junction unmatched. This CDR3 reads CASSQGTGVGTEAFF. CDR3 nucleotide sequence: TGCGCCAGCAGCCAAGGTACAGGGGTGGGCACTGAAGCTTTCTTT.

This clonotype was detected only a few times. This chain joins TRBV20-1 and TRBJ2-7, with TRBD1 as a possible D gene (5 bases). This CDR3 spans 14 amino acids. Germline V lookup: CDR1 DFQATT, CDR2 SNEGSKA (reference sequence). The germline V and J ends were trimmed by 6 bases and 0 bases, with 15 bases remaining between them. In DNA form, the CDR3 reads TGCAGTGCCATTGACAGCGCCATCTCCTACGAGCAGTACTTC. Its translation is CSAIDSAISYEQYF.

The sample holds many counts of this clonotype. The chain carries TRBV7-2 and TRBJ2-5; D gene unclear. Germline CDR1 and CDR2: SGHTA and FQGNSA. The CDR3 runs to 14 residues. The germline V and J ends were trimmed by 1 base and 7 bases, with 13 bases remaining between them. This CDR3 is CASSLVERAGTQYF. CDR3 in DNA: TGTGCCAGCAGCTTAGTCGAACGCGCAGGGACCCAGTACTTC.

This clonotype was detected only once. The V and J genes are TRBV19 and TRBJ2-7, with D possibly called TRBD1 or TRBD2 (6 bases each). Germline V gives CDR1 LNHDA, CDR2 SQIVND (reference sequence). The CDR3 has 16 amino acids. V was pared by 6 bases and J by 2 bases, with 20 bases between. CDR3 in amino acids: CASSAQKGGRPYEQYF. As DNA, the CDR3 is TGTGCCAGTAGCGCCCAAAAGGGGGGACGCCCCTACGAGCAGTACTTC.

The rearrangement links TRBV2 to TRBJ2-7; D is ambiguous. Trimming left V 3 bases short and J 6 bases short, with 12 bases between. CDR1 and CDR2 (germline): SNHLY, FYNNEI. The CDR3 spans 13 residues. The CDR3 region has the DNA TGTGCCAGCAGTGAGGACCGAGACCTCGAGCAGTACTTC. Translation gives CASSEDRDLEQYF.

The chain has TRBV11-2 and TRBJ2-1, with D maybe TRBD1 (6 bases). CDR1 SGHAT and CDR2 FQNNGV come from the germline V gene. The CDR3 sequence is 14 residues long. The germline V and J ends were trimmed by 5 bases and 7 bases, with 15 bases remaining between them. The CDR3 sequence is CASSPGAVQNEQFF. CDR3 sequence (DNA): TGTGCCAGCAGCCCAGGGGCGGTTCAGAATGAGCAGTTCTTC.

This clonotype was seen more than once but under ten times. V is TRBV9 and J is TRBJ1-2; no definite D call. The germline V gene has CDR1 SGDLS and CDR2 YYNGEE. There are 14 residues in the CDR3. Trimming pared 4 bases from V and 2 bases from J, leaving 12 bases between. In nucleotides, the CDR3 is TGTGCCAGCAGCCCTTGGACGGAAAACTATGGCTACACCTTC. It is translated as CASSPWTENYGYTF.

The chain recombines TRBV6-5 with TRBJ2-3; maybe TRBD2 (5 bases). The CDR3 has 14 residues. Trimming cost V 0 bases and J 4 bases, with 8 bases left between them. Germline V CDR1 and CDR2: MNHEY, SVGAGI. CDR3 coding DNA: TGTGCCAGCAGTTACTCGACGAGGGCAGATACGCAGTATTTT. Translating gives CASSYSTRADTQYF.

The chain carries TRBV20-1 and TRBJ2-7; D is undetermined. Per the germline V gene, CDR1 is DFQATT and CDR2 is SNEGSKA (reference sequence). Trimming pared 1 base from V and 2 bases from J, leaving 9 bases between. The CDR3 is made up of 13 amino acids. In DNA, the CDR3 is TGCAGTGCTAGAGTGGGCGATCCCTACGAGCAGTACTTC. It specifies CSARVGDPYEQYF.

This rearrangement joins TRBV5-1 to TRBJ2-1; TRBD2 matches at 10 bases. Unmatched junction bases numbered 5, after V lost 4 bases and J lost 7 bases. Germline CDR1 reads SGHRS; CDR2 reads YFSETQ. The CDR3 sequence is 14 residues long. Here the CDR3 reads CASSRASGSNEQFF. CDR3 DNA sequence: TGCGCCAGCAGCAGGGCTAGCGGGAGTAATGAGCAGTTCTTC.

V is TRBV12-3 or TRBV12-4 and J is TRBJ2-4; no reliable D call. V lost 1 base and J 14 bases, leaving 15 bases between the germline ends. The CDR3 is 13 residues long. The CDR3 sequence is CASSLVRGLKEYF. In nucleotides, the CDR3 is TGTGCCAGCAGTTTAGTCCGTGGATTGAAGGAGTACTTC.